These T cell receptor beta chains were read from a single sample in a study of T-cell memory formation after mild COVID-19. MiXCR, run by TCRdb on the 5' RACE reads, gives a single entry per CDR3 protein. The sample holds about 100,000 distinct CDR3 sequences, 8.5% to 14% seen once. The specimen sequenced was PBMCs or a T cell subset sorted from them (not recorded which). Receptors originate from a young man who had mild COVID-19 (a few samples of this study predate the infection). Cell type and time point are not known. Both conserved end residues are part of each CDR3. A D gene is named only where the DNA matches it firmly. A row's size may be missing; if present it is once, few, many or a size class.

j_gene: TRBJ1-2
d_gene: .
abundance: few
v_gene: TRBV4-1
CDR3aa: CASSQVGGTGYGYTF
CDR3nt: TGCGCCAGCAGCCAAGTGGGGGGGACCGGATATGGCTACACCTTC

j_gene: TRBJ2-7
d_gene: .
abundance: many
v_gene: TRBV7-2
CDR3aa: CASSLGAEQYF
CDR3nt: TGTGCCAGCAGCTTGGGGGCAGAGCAGTACTTC

j_gene: TRBJ2-1
d_gene: .
abundance: once
v_gene: TRBV6-5
CDR3aa: CASSYGGSPYNEQFF
CDR3nt: TGTGCCAGCAGTTACGGGGGTTCGCCCTACAATGAGCAGTTCTTC

j_gene: TRBJ1-3
d_gene: TRBD1
abundance: .
v_gene: TRBV15
CDR3aa: CATSRWDRVGNTIYF
CDR3nt: TGTGCCACCAGCAGATGGGACAGGGTTGGAAACACCATATATTTT

j_gene: TRBJ1-2
d_gene: TRBD1
abundance: .
v_gene: TRBV9
CDR3aa: CASSPGGLGYGYTF
CDR3nt: TGTGCCAGCAGCCCAGGGGGTCTCGGGTATGGCTACACCTTC

j_gene: TRBJ2-5
d_gene: .
abundance: .
v_gene: TRBV7-7
CDR3aa: CASSLVIAPGLQTQYF
CDR3nt: TGTGCCAGCAGCTTAGTGATTGCCCCAGGTTTGCAGACCCAGTACTTC

j_gene: TRBJ1-1
d_gene: .
abundance: .
v_gene: TRBV5-1
CDR3aa: CASSLHGGNTEAFF
CDR3nt: TGCGCCAGCAGCTTGCACGGAGGGAACACTGAAGCTTTCTTT

j_gene: TRBJ1-3
d_gene: TRBD1
abundance: .
v_gene: TRBV11-2
CDR3aa: CASSSGRQGAGNTIYF
CDR3nt: TGTGCCAGCAGCTCCGGCAGACAGGGGGCTGGAAACACCATATATTTT

j_gene: TRBJ1-2
d_gene: .
abundance: few
v_gene: TRBV29-1
CDR3aa: CSVEGISGYTF
CDR3nt: TGCAGCGTTGAAGGGATCTCCGGCTACACCTTC

j_gene: TRBJ1-1
d_gene: .
abundance: few
v_gene: TRBV6-5
CDR3aa: CASSTYERNTEAFF
CDR3nt: TGTGCCAGCAGTACGTACGAGAGGAACACTGAAGCTTTCTTT

j_gene: TRBJ2-3
d_gene: TRBD2
abundance: .
v_gene: TRBV6-5
CDR3aa: CASSANGGGYTDTQYF
CDR3nt: TGTGCCAGCAGTGCAAACGGGGGGGGGTACACAGATACGCAGTATTTT

j_gene: TRBJ2-3
d_gene: .
abundance: few
v_gene: TRBV20-1
CDR3aa: CSAGGWGGVPSTDTQYF
CDR3nt: TGCAGTGCTGGGGGATGGGGCGGGGTCCCTAGCACAGATACGCAGTATTTT

j_gene: TRBJ2-3
d_gene: TRBD1
abundance: .
v_gene: TRBV28
CDR3aa: CASSFLTGVDTQYF
CDR3nt: TGTGCCAGCAGTTTCTTAACAGGGGTAGATACGCAGTATTTT

j_gene: TRBJ2-1
d_gene: .
abundance: .
v_gene: TRBV27
CDR3aa: CASRVWDEQFF
CDR3nt: TGTGCCAGCAGGGTCTGGGATGAGCAGTTCTTC

j_gene: TRBJ1-1
d_gene: TRBD1
abundance: .
v_gene: TRBV12-3/TRBV12-4
CDR3aa: CASSNRDREATEAFF
CDR3nt: TGTGCCAGCAGTAACCGGGACAGGGAGGCCACTGAAGCTTTCTTT

j_gene: TRBJ2-5
d_gene: TRBD1
abundance: few
v_gene: TRBV12-3/TRBV12-4
CDR3aa: CASSRADRAYETQYF
CDR3nt: TGTGCCAGCAGTAGGGCGGACAGGGCTTATGAGACCCAGTACTTC

j_gene: TRBJ2-5
d_gene: TRBD2
abundance: many
v_gene: TRBV6-5
CDR3aa: CASRLSGGAQETQYF
CDR3nt: TGTGCCAGCAGGCTTAGCGGGGGGGCCCAAGAGACCCAGTACTTC

j_gene: TRBJ1-1
d_gene: .
abundance: .
v_gene: TRBV7-9
CDR3aa: CASSLPNRRAFF
CDR3nt: TGTGCCAGCAGCTTACCTAACAGGCGAGCTTTCTTT

j_gene: TRBJ2-2
d_gene: TRBD2
abundance: few
v_gene: TRBV14
CDR3aa: CASSQGGGNTGELFF
CDR3nt: TGTGCCAGCAGCCAAGGCGGGGGGAACACCGGGGAGCTGTTTTTT

j_gene: TRBJ1-1
d_gene: .
abundance: few
v_gene: TRBV25-1
CDR3aa: CASSEPGVYTEAFF
CDR3nt: TGTGCCAGCAGTGAACCCGGGGTCTACACTGAAGCTTTCTTT

j_gene: TRBJ2-2
d_gene: TRBD1
abundance: many
v_gene: TRBV27
CDR3aa: CASSLSGGYTGELFF
CDR3nt: TGTGCCAGCAGTTTATCAGGGGGCTACACCGGGGAGCTGTTTTTT

j_gene: TRBJ1-1
d_gene: .
abundance: few
v_gene: TRBV19
CDR3aa: CASSITGLAEAFF
CDR3nt: TGTGCCAGTAGTATAACAGGGCTCGCTGAAGCTTTCTTT

j_gene: TRBJ1-5
d_gene: .
abundance: .
v_gene: TRBV7-8
CDR3aa: CASSYFGGGGNQPQHF
CDR3nt: TGTGCCAGCAGCTACTTCGGGGGGGGAGGAAATCAGCCCCAGCATTTT

j_gene: TRBJ2-3
d_gene: .
abundance: once
v_gene: TRBV7-2
CDR3aa: CASSNVGSTDTQYF
CDR3nt: TGTGCCAGCAGCAATGTAGGGAGCACAGATACGCAGTATTTT

j_gene: TRBJ2-2
d_gene: .
abundance: few
v_gene: TRBV6-2/TRBV6-3
CDR3aa: CASSKRYPGTGELFF
CDR3nt: TGTGCCAGCAGTAAGAGGTACCCGGGCACCGGGGAGCTGTTTTTT

j_gene: TRBJ2-5
d_gene: TRBD2
abundance: many
v_gene: TRBV4-1
CDR3aa: CASSQAALAGGGRETQYF
CDR3nt: TGCGCCAGCAGCCAAGCGGCGCTAGCGGGGGGCGGGCGAGAGACCCAGTACTTC

j_gene: TRBJ1-1
d_gene: .
abundance: .
v_gene: TRBV7-9
CDR3aa: CASSYLLTEAFF
CDR3nt: TGTGCCAGCAGCTATTTACTGACTGAAGCTTTCTTT

j_gene: TRBJ2-7
d_gene: .
abundance: few
v_gene: TRBV20-1
CDR3aa: CSARGTWRNEQYF
CDR3nt: TGCAGTGCTAGAGGGACATGGCGGAACGAGCAGTACTTC

j_gene: TRBJ2-3
d_gene: .
abundance: .
v_gene: TRBV11-2
CDR3aa: CASVGVLSTDTQYF
CDR3nt: TGTGCCAGCGTGGGTGTCCTCAGCACAGATACGCAGTATTTT

j_gene: TRBJ1-5
d_gene: .
abundance: many
v_gene: TRBV10-3
CDR3aa: CAISELTGSNQPQHF
CDR3nt: TGTGCCATCAGTGAGTTGACAGGTAGCAATCAGCCCCAGCATTTT

j_gene: TRBJ2-1
d_gene: .
abundance: .
v_gene: TRBV7-9
CDR3aa: CASSLVSRDEANEQFF
CDR3nt: TGTGCCAGCAGCTTAGTGTCCAGGGACGAAGCGAATGAGCAGTTCTTC

j_gene: TRBJ2-3
d_gene: TRBD2
abundance: once
v_gene: TRBV27
CDR3aa: CASSFRLAGVTDTQYF
CDR3nt: TGTGCCAGCAGTTTTAGGCTAGCGGGCGTTACAGATACGCAGTATTTT

j_gene: TRBJ1-6
d_gene: .
abundance: .
v_gene: TRBV6-5
CDR3aa: CASSYRGTMNALHF
CDR3nt: TGTGCCAGCAGTTACCGCGGGACTATGAACGCCCTCCACTTT

j_gene: TRBJ1-6
d_gene: TRBD1
abundance: few
v_gene: TRBV24-1
CDR3aa: CAAKTGKGSPLHF
CDR3nt: TGTGCCGCGAAGACAGGGAAAGGGTCACCCCTCCACTTT

j_gene: TRBJ2-2
d_gene: .
abundance: .
v_gene: TRBV7-2
CDR3aa: CASSLLQIGELFF
CDR3nt: TGTGCCAGCAGCTTATTACAGATCGGGGAGCTGTTTTTT

j_gene: TRBJ1-2
d_gene: .
abundance: .
v_gene: TRBV29-1
CDR3aa: CSVDRQGDYGYTF
CDR3nt: TGCAGCGTTGATCGGCAGGGTGACTATGGCTACACCTTC

j_gene: TRBJ1-3
d_gene: .
abundance: many
v_gene: TRBV7-2
CDR3aa: CASSWAQGTPPVAIYF
CDR3nt: TGTGCCAGCAGCTGGGCACAGGGTACCCCACCAGTGGCCATATATTTT

j_gene: TRBJ2-1
d_gene: TRBD2
abundance: few
v_gene: TRBV9
CDR3aa: CASSPPLAGGSNEQFF
CDR3nt: TGTGCCAGCAGCCCCCCTCTAGCGGGGGGGAGTAATGAGCAGTTCTTC

j_gene: TRBJ1-1
d_gene: TRBD1
abundance: many
v_gene: TRBV5-1
CDR3aa: CASSSGQGAPEAFF
CDR3nt: TGCGCCAGCAGCTCCGGACAGGGGGCCCCTGAAGCTTTCTTT

j_gene: TRBJ2-3
d_gene: TRBD2
abundance: few
v_gene: TRBV7-2
CDR3aa: CASSLGAGAYTDTQYF
CDR3nt: TGTGCCAGCAGCTTAGGAGCGGGGGCCTACACAGATACGCAGTATTTT

j_gene: TRBJ1-4
d_gene: TRBD1
abundance: few
v_gene: TRBV25-1
CDR3aa: CASGGQGNEKLFF
CDR3nt: TGTGCCAGCGGCGGACAGGGTAATGAAAAACTGTTTTTT

j_gene: TRBJ2-6
d_gene: .
abundance: .
v_gene: TRBV18
CDR3aa: CASSTQDGVGANVLTF
CDR3nt: TGTGCCAGCTCAACACAGGATGGCGTCGGGGCCAACGTCCTGACTTTC

j_gene: TRBJ2-1
d_gene: .
abundance: many
v_gene: TRBV12-3/TRBV12-4
CDR3aa: CASSPGPNEQFF
CDR3nt: TGTGCCAGCAGTCCCGGGCCGAATGAGCAGTTCTTC

j_gene: TRBJ2-5
d_gene: TRBD2
abundance: .
v_gene: TRBV7-9
CDR3aa: CASSLLRAGGRETQYF
CDR3nt: TGTGCCAGCAGCTTATTGCGGGCGGGGGGGCGAGAGACCCAGTACTTC

j_gene: TRBJ2-3
d_gene: .
abundance: .
v_gene: TRBV27
CDR3aa: CASSFGPGTDTQYF
CDR3nt: TGTGCCAGCAGTTTTGGACCCGGGACAGATACGCAGTATTTT

j_gene: TRBJ2-5
d_gene: TRBD2
abundance: many
v_gene: TRBV23-1
CDR3aa: CASSQSVLAGDKETQYF
CDR3nt: TGCGCCAGCAGTCAATCGGTCCTAGCGGGGGACAAAGAGACCCAGTACTTC

j_gene: TRBJ1-5
d_gene: .
abundance: few
v_gene: TRBV6-5
CDR3aa: CASSPHRDLYQPQHF
CDR3nt: TGTGCCAGCAGTCCGCACAGGGATTTGTATCAGCCCCAGCATTTT

j_gene: TRBJ2-7
d_gene: TRBD2
abundance: many
v_gene: TRBV5-1
CDR3aa: CASRTVYSERESSYEQYF
CDR3nt: TGCGCCAGCCGTACCGTCTACAGCGAGCGGGAGAGCTCCTACGAGCAGTACTTC

j_gene: TRBJ2-3
d_gene: .
abundance: .
v_gene: TRBV9
CDR3aa: CASASGRSFADTQYF
CDR3nt: TGTGCCAGCGCCTCGGGGAGGAGTTTCGCAGATACGCAGTATTTT